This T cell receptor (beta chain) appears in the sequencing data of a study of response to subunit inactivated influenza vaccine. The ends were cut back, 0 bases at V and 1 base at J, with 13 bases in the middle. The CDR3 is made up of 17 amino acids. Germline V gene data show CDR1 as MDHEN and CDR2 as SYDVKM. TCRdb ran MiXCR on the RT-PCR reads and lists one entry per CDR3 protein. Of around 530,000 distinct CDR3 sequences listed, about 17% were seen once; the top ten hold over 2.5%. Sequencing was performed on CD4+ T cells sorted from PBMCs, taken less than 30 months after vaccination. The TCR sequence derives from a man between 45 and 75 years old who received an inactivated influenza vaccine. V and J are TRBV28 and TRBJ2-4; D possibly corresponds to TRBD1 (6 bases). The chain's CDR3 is CASSLWGHREAKNIQYF. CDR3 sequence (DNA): TGTGCCAGCAGTTTATGGGGTCACAGGGAGGCCAAAAACATTCAGTACTTC.